This T cell receptor (beta chain) was observed in a study of OX40 agonist ivuxolimab in advanced cancers. Study background: Prior therapy, whether anti-PD-1, anti-PD-L1 or anti-CTLA-4, was allowed, and approximately 40% had some. Study findings and constraints: Averaging showed that CD8+ T cells had more expanded clones than CD4+ did.

Points on this clone: The antigen is unknown. Other DNA sequences in this specimen translate into the identical CDR3.

V was trimmed by 0 bases and J by 1 base, leaving 1 base between them. This CDR3 has 13 residues. From germline, CDR1 is MNHEY and CDR2 SVGAGI. Data came from immunoSEQ multiplex PCR; TCRdb stores just in-frame clones and leaves some out. The sample contains around 70,000 clones, roughly four fifths of which appear only once. This chain links TRBV6-5 with TRBJ1-5, with no clear D. This TCR was sampled from an adult with an advanced solid tumor such as melanoma, head and neck, liver or kidney cancer. The sample in question was CD4+ or CD8+ T cells sorted from blood, obtained in a trial of the OX40 agonist ivuxolimab. As DNA, the CDR3 is TGTGCCAGCAGTTACTCGAGCAATCAGCCCCAGCATTTT. It is translated as CASSYSSNQPQHF.